The present TCR beta chain was sequenced within a study of shared clonotypes between healthy human individuals. Looking at the study overall: Donor ages ranged 18 to 49 years: a couple of women, a few men. Study-wide points: Sharing across several donors was seen in 4% to 5% of naive CD4 clonotypes.

This clone was counted once. Its cognate antigen is unknown. The CDR3 has 15 residues. The germline V gene has CDR1 LNHDA and CDR2 SQIVND (reference sequence). The ends lost 4 bases at V and 0 bases at J; junction bases unmatched: 4. This table comes from immunoSEQ multiplex PCR, and its TCRdb copy is limited to in-frame clones, with some not included. This sample carries about 2.4 million clones, around 90% of them seen once, and the ten largest clones take over 0.12%. V is TRBV19 and J is TRBJ1-1, with TRBD1 identical over 8 bases. The clonotype comes from a man aged 18 to 35 in good health. Sequencing was carried out using naive CD4+ T cells sorted from blood. The sample's subset: CD45RA+ positively selected. CDR3 coding DNA: TGTGCCAGTAGTAAACACAGGGGGATGAACACTGAAGCTTTCTTT. Translating it yields CASSKHRGMNTEAFF.